The clone carrying this TCR beta chain was observed a handful of times. The data belong to a study of blood T cells in healthy people across ages. Primed by a sample-barcoded 5' primer and a J-beta primer mix, a second PCR proceeded for about 6 to 12 cycles. Researchers report that each sample yielded at least 2.5 million CDR3-containing paired-end reads. A single record per CDR3 protein comes from TCRdb applying MiXCR to the 5' RACE reads. The table lists around 1,000,000 distinct CDR3 sequences, around 25% of them singletons. In germline, CDR1 is LGHNA, CDR2 YNFKEQ. The CDR3 totals 18 residues. V was cut by 1 base and J by 3 bases, with 16 bases left in between. The same specimen was also included in a second study, on T cells of mothers and their children.

Sequencing was carried out using blood. The V call is TRBV4-2, the J call TRBJ1-6, with D unclear. The sequence derives from a girl aged 2-10 years in good health. The CDR3: CASSQGIGGSIYNSPLHF. In nucleotides, the CDR3 is TGTGCCAGCAGCCAAGGAATTGGAGGTTCCATCTATAATTCACCCCTCCACTTT.